This T cell receptor (beta chain) was captured by sequencing in a study of CD8 T cells in Susac syndrome. Study details: Among sequenced Susac syndrome patients, about 6 had active disease and 8 or 9 were in remission. At the time their blood was drawn, patients with Susac syndrome were either therapy-naive, on corticosteroids (with some of them also receiving intravenous immunoglobulin), or on intravenous immunoglobulin alone.

About 0.5 to 1 ug RNA was reverse transcribed with random hexamers. Amplification of the TCR beta CDR3 was carried out by immunoSEQ multiplex PCR, which spanned a total of 54 Vbeta and 13 Jbeta segments. Each CDR3 protein gets one entry after TCRdb re-called the immunoSEQ multiplex PCR reads with MiXCR. In the table there are some 180,000 distinct CDR3 sequences, about 93% of which are singletons. In germline, CDR1 is GTSNPN, CDR2 SVGIG (reference sequence). The CDR3 has 13 amino acids. V was pared by 2 bases and J by 1 base, with 8 bases between. Points from the study as a whole: The study acknowledged a relatively small number of individuals in its TCR sequencing and HLA analysis.

On this clonotype: As yet, its antigen is unknown.

The source is a human donor with Susac syndrome. The chain joins TRBV30 to TRBJ1-1, with D unclear. Sequenced material: CD4+ T cells from PBMCs. DNA for the CDR3: TGTGCCTGGAGTCTCGCCCCGAACACTGAAGCTTTCTTT. As protein: CAWSLAPNTEAFF.